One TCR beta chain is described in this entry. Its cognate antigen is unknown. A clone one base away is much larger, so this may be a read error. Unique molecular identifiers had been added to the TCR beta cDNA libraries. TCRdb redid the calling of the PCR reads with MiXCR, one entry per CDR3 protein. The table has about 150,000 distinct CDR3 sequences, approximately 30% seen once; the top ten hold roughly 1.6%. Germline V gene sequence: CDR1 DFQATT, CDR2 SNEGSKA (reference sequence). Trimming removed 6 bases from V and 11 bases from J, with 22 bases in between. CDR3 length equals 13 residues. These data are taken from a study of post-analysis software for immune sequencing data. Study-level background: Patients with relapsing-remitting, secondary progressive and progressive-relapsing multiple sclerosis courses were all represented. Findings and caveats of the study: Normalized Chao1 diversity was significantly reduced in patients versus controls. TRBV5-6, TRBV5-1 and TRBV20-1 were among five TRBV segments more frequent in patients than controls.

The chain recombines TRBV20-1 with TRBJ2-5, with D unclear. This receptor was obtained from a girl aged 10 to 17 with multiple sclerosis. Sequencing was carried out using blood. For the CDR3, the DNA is TGCAGTGCCGCGACGGGTTTGGCCTACGGGCAGTACTTC. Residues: CSAATGLAYGQYF.